This TCR beta chain was observed in a study of early T cells in non-severe SARS-CoV-2 infection. Via MiXCR, TCRdb re-called the 5' RACE reads, giving one row per CDR3 protein. This sample has some 46,000 distinct CDR3 sequences; less than 7% occur once, and the top ten carry 9.5% to 15%. This clonotype has just a few counts. The sequenced sample consisted of whole blood. The TCR originated in an adult who was a healthcare worker with PCR-confirmed SARS-CoV-2 infection or an uninfected control (not recorded which).

In DNA, the CDR3 is TGTGCCAGCAGTTCCAGGGGGCGGGATTCACCCCTCCACTTT. Translating it yields CASSSRGRDSPLHF. The genes are TRBV6-5 and TRBJ1-6, with 8 bases lining up with TRBD1. With 4 bases clipped from V and 8 bases from J, the junction kept 4 bases outside the gene matches. The germline V gene has CDR1 MNHEY and CDR2 SVGAGI. This CDR3 region has 14 residues.